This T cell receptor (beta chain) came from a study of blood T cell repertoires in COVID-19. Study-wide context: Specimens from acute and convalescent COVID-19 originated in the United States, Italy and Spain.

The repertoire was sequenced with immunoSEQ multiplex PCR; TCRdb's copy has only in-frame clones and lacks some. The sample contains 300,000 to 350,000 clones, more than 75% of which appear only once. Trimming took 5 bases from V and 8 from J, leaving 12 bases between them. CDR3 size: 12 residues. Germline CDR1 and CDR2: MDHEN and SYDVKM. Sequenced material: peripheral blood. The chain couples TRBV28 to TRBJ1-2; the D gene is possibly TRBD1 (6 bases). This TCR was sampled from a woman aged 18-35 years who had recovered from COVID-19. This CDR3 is CASSEGGVGYTF. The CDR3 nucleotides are TGTGCCAGCAGTGAAGGGGGAGTGGGCTACACCTTC.